Following are 27 T cell receptor beta chains from one sample sequenced in a study of blood T cell repertoires in COVID-19. Measured with immunoSEQ multiplex PCR; TCRdb has only the in-frame clones, and not every one. The profile covers some 110,000 clones, with 86% appearing a single time and approximately 4% taken by the ten largest. Sequenced: peripheral blood. These TCRs come from a man between 40 and 49 years old with acute or convalescent COVID-19.

This clone was detected once. The rearrangement joins TRBV19 to TRBJ1-1; 8 bases are shared with TRBD1. The J segment lost 0 bases and the V segment lost 6 bases, leaving 6 bases of the junction unmatched. The CDR3 runs to 15 residues. Per germline, CDR1 LNHDA and CDR2 SQIVND (reference sequence). CDR3 sequence (DNA): TGTGCCAGTAGAGCGGACAGGGCATTGAACACTGAAGCTTTCTTT. Protein sequence: CASRADRALNTEAFF.

The rearrangement joins TRBV5-1 to TRBJ2-1, with D possibly being TRBD1 (6 bases). V was cut by 5 bases and J by 0 bases, with 15 bases left in between. The CDR3 is made up of 16 amino acids. The germline CDR1 and CDR2 sequences are SGHRS and YFSETQ. The CDR3 DNA follows: TGCGCCAGCAGTTTCGACAGGCCGTACTCCTACAATGAGCAGTTCTTC. Its protein product is CASSFDRPYSYNEQFF. Based on the CDR3 plus reference TRBV5-1 and TRBJ2-1, the full variable domain is KAGVTQTPRYLIKTRGQQVTLSCSPISGHRSVSWYQQTPGQGLQFLFEYFSETQRNKGNFPGRFSGRQFSNSRSEMNVSTLELGDSALYLCASSFDRPYSYNEQFFGPGTRLTVL.

The chain recombines TRBV6-1 with TRBJ1-6, with D possibly TRBD1 on 6 matching bases. The CDR3 consists of 17 residues. Trimming removed 1 base from V and 2 bases from J, with 12 bases in between. Germline V lookup: CDR1 MNHNS, CDR2 SASEGT. The CDR3, as DNA: TGTGCCAGCAGTGAAGAAGTCGCAGGGGCCTATAATTCACCCCTCCACTTT. Amino acid sequence: CASSEEVAGAYNSPLHF.

This chain joins TRBV19 and TRBJ1-1; 7 positions match TRBD1. Trimming took 1 base from V and 5 from J; bases not matched to a gene: 7. The V gene's germline CDR1 is LNHDA and CDR2 SQIVND (reference sequence). CDR3 length: 15 amino acids. The CDR3 loop is CASSIGRGSWTEAFF. The CDR3 DNA sequence: TGTGCCAGTAGTATAGGCAGGGGGAGTTGGACTGAAGCTTTCTTT.

This clone was seen once. The chain carries TRBV28 and TRBJ1-1; tentatively, D is TRBD1 (5 bases). The CDR3 length is 15 residues. Germline CDR1 and CDR2: MDHEN and SYDVKM. Trimming cost V 8 bases and J 0 bases, with 16 bases left between them. CDR3 DNA: TGTGCCAGCTCCTCGGGGAGGGGAGTGAACACTGAAGCTTTCTTT. It translates to CASSSGRGVNTEAFF.

The DNA for the CDR3 is TGTGCCAGCAGTACGGTGCGGGACTCTGGAAACACCATATATTTT. This sequence encodes CASSTVRDSGNTIYF. The genes are TRBV6-5 and TRBJ1-3, with D uncertain. Trimming took off 5 bases at V and 0 bases at J, with 11 bases between the two ends. The CDR3 length is 15 residues. Germline loops: CDR1 MNHEY, CDR2 SVGAGI.

The chain couples TRBV3-1 (or the pseudogene TRBV3-2) to TRBJ2-1; 8 nucleotides match TRBD2. The CDR3 extends over 15 amino acids. Germline trimming cut 3 bases from V and 2 bases from J; bases unmatched to any gene: 3. CDR1 LGHDT and CDR2 YNNKEL come from the germline V gene (reference sequence). Here the CDR3 DNA reads TGTGCCAGCAGCCATACTAGCGGAACCTACAATGAGCAGTTCTTC. It specifies CASSHTSGTYNEQFF.

The rearrangement links TRBV7-8 to TRBJ2-2; TRBD2 matches 11 bases. The germline CDR1 and CDR2 sequences are SGHVS and FQNEAQ. CDR3 size: 15 residues. Trimming cost V 6 bases and J 7 bases; bases outside gene matches: 7. DNA of the CDR3: TGTGCCAGCAGGCCCCTAGCGGGAGGTTTCGGGGAGCTGTTTTTT. Amino acid sequence: CASRPLAGGFGELFF. The whole variable domain, remainder taken from reference TRBV7-8 and TRBJ2-2, is GAGVSQSPRYKVAKRGQDVALRCDPISGHVSLFWYQQALGQGPEFLTYFQNEAQLDKSGLPSDRFFAERPEGSVSTLKIQRTQQEDSAVYLCASRPLAGGFGELFFGEGSRLTVL.

This rearrangement joins TRBV30 to TRBJ1-4; D might be TRBD1 (5 bases). This CDR3 has 15 amino acids. The germline gives CDR1 GTSNPN, CDR2 SVGIG (reference sequence). V lost 0 bases and J lost 5, with 13 bases in between. The CDR3 reads CAWSVPQGLNEKLFF. CDR3 coding DNA: TGTGCCTGGAGTGTACCCCAGGGCCTGAATGAAAAACTGTTTTTT.

The chain uses TRBV9 and TRBJ2-1, with TRBD2 matching 7 bases. This CDR3 comprises 15 residues. CDR1 SGDLS and CDR2 YYNGEE come from the germline V gene. V trimming: 0 bases; J trimming: 8 bases; junction bases outside the gene matches: 8. Written as DNA, the CDR3 is TGTGCCAGCAGCGTAGATGGGAGGGCCCGTCATGAGCAGTTCTTC. Encoded protein: CASSVDGRARHEQFF.

This rearrangement joins TRBV19 to TRBJ2-1; 10 bases fit TRBD2. V lost 5 bases, J lost 4 bases, and 5 bases stayed unmatched. The CDR3 has 15 amino acids. The germline V gene has CDR1 LNHDA and CDR2 SQIVND (reference sequence). DNA for the CDR3: TGTGCCAGTAGTCCTAGCGGGGGCTGGTACAATGAGCAGTTCTTC. This sequence encodes CASSPSGGWYNEQFF.

The gene calls are TRBV5-6 and TRBJ1-6; 7 bases map to TRBD1. CDR3 length: 16 amino acids. V shed 4 bases and J 6 bases; nucleotides not matched to a gene: 10. CDR1 is SGHDT and CDR2 is YYEEEE in the germline V gene. The DNA of the CDR3 is TGTGCCAGCAGCCCCAATACAGGGGAAAGTAATTCACCCCTCCACTTT. It encodes CASSPNTGESNSPLHF. Full variable domain (missing parts from reference TRBV5-6 and TRBJ1-6): DAGVTQSPTHLIKTRGQQVTLRCSPKSGHDTVSWYQQALGQGPQFIFQYYEEEERQRGNFPDRFSGHQFPNYSSELNVNALLLGDSALYLCASSPNTGESNSPLHFGNGTRLTVT.

The J gene is TRBJ1-4, the V gene TRBV7-8; tentative D call: TRBD1 (6 bases). With 2 bases removed from V and 3 bases from J, the gap between germline ends came to 25 bases. The V gene's germline CDR1 is SGHVS and CDR2 FQNEAQ. This CDR3 has 20 amino acids. This chain's CDR3 is CASSLRRSGTGLFANEKLFF. CDR3 coding DNA: TGTGCCAGCAGCTTAAGGAGATCGGGCACAGGGCTCTTTGCTAATGAAAAACTGTTTTTT.

The rearrangement links TRBV19 to TRBJ1-1, with a weak D call TRBD1 (5 bases). The germline CDR1 and CDR2 sequences are LNHDA and SQIVND (reference sequence). Deletions cut 3 bases from V and 0 bases from J, with 8 bases between. The CDR3 covers 14 residues. The CDR3 bases are TGTGCCAGTAGTATGACAGACATGAACACTGAAGCTTTCTTT. Translation gives CASSMTDMNTEAFF.

This chain joins TRBV6-5 and TRBJ1-6; 9 nucleotides line up with TRBD1. The CDR3 consists of 14 residues. The V gene end was trimmed by 7 bases and the J gene end by 7 bases; junction bases not matched to a gene: 5. Germline CDR1 MNHEY, CDR2 SVGAGI. CDR3 sequence (DNA): TGTGCCAGCACCCTGGACAGGGGCAATTCACCCCTCCACTTT. This translates into CASTLDRGNSPLHF.

The chain links TRBV5-6 to TRBJ1-6; D call uncertain. Germline CDR1 SGHDT, CDR2 YYEEEE. V lost 0 bases and J lost 0, with 4 bases in between. The CDR3 has 15 amino acids. This chain's CDR3 is CASSLGSSYNSPLHF. The CDR3 DNA reads as TGTGCCAGCAGCTTGGGCAGCTCCTATAATTCACCCCTCCACTTT. Filled out from reference TRBV5-6 and TRBJ1-6, the complete variable domain reads DAGVTQSPTHLIKTRGQQVTLRCSPKSGHDTVSWYQQALGQGPQFIFQYYEEEERQRGNFPDRFSGHQFPNYSSELNVNALLLGDSALYLCASSLGSSYNSPLHFGNGTRLTVT.

The DNA for the CDR3 is TGTGCCAGCAGCTCAACTAACCTAGCGACCTCCTACAATGAGCAGTTCTTC. Translation gives CASSSTNLATSYNEQFF. The gene calls are TRBV7-2 and TRBJ2-1, with D possibly TRBD2 on 6 matching bases. Trimming shortened V by 4 bases and J by 0 bases, and 16 bases separated the two germline ends. Germline-derived CDR1 and CDR2 are SGHTA and FQGNSA. The CDR3 sequence is 17 residues long.

The chain links TRBV1 to TRBJ2-1; TRBD1, the table's D call, lacks a check against the DNA. TRBV1 is labeled a pseudogene. The CDR3 extends over 23 amino acids. The CDR3, as DNA: TGCACCAGCAGCCAAGGCTGGGACAGGGGAAACCAGCGGGAGCTCAACTCCTACAATGAGCAGTTCTTC. Protein sequence: CTSSQGWDRGNQRELNSYNEQFF.

V is TRBV11-2 and J is TRBJ2-5; 13 bases agree with TRBD2. The CDR3 has 17 residues. V shed 5 bases and J 4 bases; nucleotides not matched to a gene: 10. Germline values: CDR1 SGHAT, CDR2 FQNNGV. The CDR3 sequence: CASSTGTSGVFGETQYF. The CDR3 DNA reads as TGTGCCAGCAGCACCGGGACTAGCGGGGTATTCGGAGAGACCCAGTACTTC.

This clone has only one observation. The chain employs TRBV6-5 and TRBJ1-1; D is uncertain. This CDR3 has 14 residues. CDR1 and CDR2 (germline): MNHEY, SVGAGI. The V gene lost 7 bases and the J gene lost 4 bases, with 16 bases spanning the gap. The chain's CDR3 is CASKAGGDGTEAFF. CDR3 DNA: TGTGCCAGCAAGGCGGGAGGCGATGGCACTGAAGCTTTCTTT.

V usage is TRBV19 and J usage is TRBJ1-1; possibly TRBD1 for D (6 bases). Germline V CDR1 and CDR2: LNHDA, SQIVND (reference sequence). The CDR3 is 15 amino acids. The V end lost 1 base, the J end lost 4 bases, and 13 bases lay between the germline ends. CDR3 amino acids: CASSIVGTRPTEAFF. CDR3 coding DNA: TGTGCCAGTAGTATAGTTGGGACACGACCCACTGAAGCTTTCTTT. Filled out from reference TRBV19 and TRBJ1-1, the complete variable domain reads DGGITQSPKYLFRKEGQNVTLSCEQNLNHDAMYWYRQDPGQGLRLIYYSQIVNDFQKGDIAEGYSVSREKKESFPLTVTSAQKNPTAFYLCASSIVGTRPTEAFFGQGTRLTVV.

The CDR3 DNA reads TGTGCCAGTAGTATACAGGGAATGAACACTGAAGCTTTCTTT. Its translation: CASSIQGMNTEAFF. V gene TRBV19 combines with J gene TRBJ1-1; a weak D match, TRBD1 (5 bases). The CDR3 is 14 amino acids. The germline V and J ends were trimmed by 2 bases and 0 bases, with 7 bases remaining between them. CDR1 is LNHDA and CDR2 is SQIVND in the germline V gene (reference sequence).

The chain is built from TRBV30 and TRBJ1-5; the D is unclear. The germline V gene encodes CDR1 GTSNPN and CDR2 SVGIG (reference sequence). The CDR3 sequence is 13 residues long. V was clipped by 1 base and J by 3 bases, with 7 bases between them. The CDR3 bases are TGTGCCTGGAGTGGGCCGCACAATCAGCCCCAGCATTTT. Protein sequence: CAWSGPHNQPQHF.

The chain is built from TRBV19 and TRBJ2-7; 7 bases line up with TRBD1. V was pared by 4 bases and J by 0 bases, with 9 bases of the junction left unmatched. This CDR3 has 16 amino acids. Germline V gene lookup returns CDR1 LNHDA and CDR2 SQIVND (reference sequence). The CDR3 coding sequence is TGTGCCAGTAGTAGCCCGGGGACAGAGAGCTCCTACGAGCAGTACTTC. It specifies CASSSPGTESSYEQYF.

The chain links TRBV6-5 to TRBJ1-1; 9 nucleotides line up with TRBD1. Germline values: CDR1 MNHEY, CDR2 SVGAGI. The J segment lost 1 base and the V segment lost 5 bases, leaving 2 bases of the junction unmatched. There are 14 residues in the CDR3. The CDR3 DNA reads as TGTGCCAGCAGTACACAGGGGGCGAACACTGAAGCTTTCTTT. This encodes CASSTQGANTEAFF.

This clone was seen just once. The V call is TRBV3-1 (or the pseudogene TRBV3-2), the J call TRBJ1-2; no firm D call. The CDR3 has 13 amino acids. Germline CDR1 is LGHDT and CDR2 is YNNKEL (reference sequence). Trimming removed 0 bases from V and 11 bases from J, with 13 bases in between. This chain's CDR3 is CASSQDLGRQYTF. CDR3 in DNA: TGTGCCAGCAGCCAAGATCTTGGCAGACAATACACCTTC.

The chain uses TRBV6-5 and TRBJ2-1, with TRBD2 matching 7 bases. This CDR3 contains 15 residues. The germline CDR1 and CDR2 sequences are MNHEY and SVGAGI. Germline trimming cut 5 bases from V and 0 bases from J; bases unmatched to any gene: 4. CDR3 bases: TGTGCCAGCAGTAAAAGGACTAGCTCCTACAATGAGCAGTTCTTC. Its protein is CASSKRTSSYNEQFF.